This passage covers 18 T cell receptor beta chains from one sample sequenced in a study of cytomegalovirus exposure and HLA in healthy donors. The PCR employed 60 Vbeta primers together with 13 Jbeta primers. Produced via immunoSEQ multiplex PCR; TCRdb's table is partial and in-frame only. The sample consists of tens of thousands of clones, 70% to 75% of them appearing once. Source material: PBMCs. The receptors originated from a human donor in good health.

There are a few counts of this clone. The chain carries TRBV7-8 and TRBJ2-1; TRBD1 is a possible D gene (7 bases). Germline V gene data show CDR1 as SGHVS and CDR2 as FQNEAQ. Trimming stripped 5 bases from V and 9 bases from J, with 17 bases between. CDR3 size: 14 residues. CDR3 loop: CASSISGQEGEQFF. CDR3 sequence (DNA): TGTGCCAGCAGCATATCCGGACAGGAGGGTGAGCAGTTCTTC.

The rearrangement joins TRBV5-1 to TRBJ2-1, with 15 bases lining up with TRBD2. Germline CDR1 SGHRS, CDR2 YFSETQ. The ends lost 4 bases at V and 7 bases at J; junction bases unmatched: 6. The CDR3 is made up of 16 amino acids. Written as DNA, the CDR3 is TGCGCCAGCAGCCTCCGGACTAGCGGGAGGGGAAATGAGCAGTTCTTC. Protein product: CASSLRTSGRGNEQFF.

The chain joins TRBV7-8 to TRBJ1-1; D is unresolved. The germline V gene has CDR1 SGHVS and CDR2 FQNEAQ. V was clipped by 0 bases and J by 8 bases, with 13 bases between them. The CDR3 loop spans 14 amino acids. The CDR3 nucleotides read TGTGCCAGCAGCTTAGCGGTCGTTGGCAGGGAAGCTTTCTTT. Its protein product is CASSLAVVGREAFF. Filled out from reference TRBV7-8 and TRBJ1-1, the complete variable domain reads GAGVSQSPRYKVAKRGQDVALRCDPISGHVSLFWYQQALGQGPEFLTYFQNEAQLDKSGLPSDRFFAERPEGSVSTLKIQRTQQEDSAVYLCASSLAVVGREAFFGQGTRLTVV.

The rearrangement uses TRBV29-1 and TRBJ1-2, with TRBD1 identical over 7 bases. V trimming: 5 bases; J trimming: 4 bases; junction bases outside the gene matches: 10. CDR1 and CDR2 (germline): SQVTM, ANQGSEA. The CDR3 loop spans 14 amino acids. The chain's CDR3 is CSVRGQANVYGYTF. CDR3 bases: TGCAGCGTTCGCGGACAGGCCAACGTCTATGGCTACACCTTC.

This clone appeared a few times. V is TRBV28 and J is TRBJ1-2; 8 nucleotides line up with TRBD1. From germline, CDR1 is MDHEN and CDR2 SYDVKM. Trimming took 3 bases from V and 2 from J; bases not matched to a gene: 5. There are 15 residues in the CDR3. The CDR3 here is CASSFTDRANYGYTF. For the CDR3, the DNA is TGTGCCAGCAGTTTTACGGACAGGGCAAACTATGGCTACACCTTC.

The chain combines TRBV10-1 with TRBJ2-7; possible D gene TRBD1, 6 bases. CDR3 length: 14 amino acids. V was pared by 3 bases and J by 3 bases, with 12 bases between. CDR1 WNHNN and CDR2 SYGVQD come from the germline V gene (reference sequence). The CDR3 region is CASSDLRGNYEQYF. In DNA, the CDR3 is TGCGCCAGCAGTGACCTAAGGGGGAACTACGAGCAGTACTTC.

This rearrangement joins TRBV7-8 to TRBJ2-1, with 9 bases that match TRBD2. V gave up 4 bases and J gave up 5 bases; unmatched junction bases: 6. This CDR3 region has 15 residues. Germline assignment: CDR1 SGHVS and CDR2 FQNEAQ. CDR3 residues: CASSWLAGVDNEQFF. The CDR3 DNA is TGTGCCAGCAGCTGGTTAGCGGGAGTAGACAATGAGCAGTTCTTC.

This chain uses TRBV10-2 with TRBJ1-5; TRBD1 agrees at 11 bases. Germline CDR1 WSHSY, CDR2 SAAADI. This CDR3 contains 13 residues. The V and J ends lost 6 bases and 9 bases, in that order; junction bases with no gene match: 4. CDR3 region: CASSADRGRPQHF. Here the CDR3 DNA reads TGCGCCAGCAGCGCGGACAGGGGGCGGCCCCAGCATTTT.

The rearrangement uses TRBV6-5 and TRBJ2-5, with a possible D match to TRBD1 (5 bases). Germline loops: CDR1 MNHEY, CDR2 SVGAGI. V was clipped by 4 bases and J by 5 bases, with 17 bases between them. There are 15 residues in the CDR3. This chain's CDR3 is CASSSWLGLGETQYF. DNA of the CDR3: TGTGCCAGCAGTTCCTGGTTGGGGCTAGGCGAGACCCAGTACTTC.

The genes are TRBV4-1 and TRBJ1-5; the D gene is possibly TRBD1 (5 bases). The CDR3 runs 15 residues. CDR1 and CDR2 from the germline V gene are MGHRA and YSYEKL. V was trimmed by 4 bases and J by 6 bases, leaving 16 bases between them. The CDR3 DNA follows: TGCGCCAGCAGCCTACGGGCCCTGGGGGGTCAGCCCCAGCATTTT. Amino acids: CASSLRALGGQPQHF.

The chain carries TRBV25-1 and TRBJ2-3; TRBD1 agrees at 9 bases. The CDR3 length is 16 residues. Germline V gene sequence: CDR1 MGHDK, CDR2 SYGVNS. The ends lost 6 bases at V and 4 bases at J; junction bases unmatched: 11. In DNA, the CDR3 is TGTGCCAGCAGCCCCCGGGACAGGGTAGGGGCAGATACGCAGTATTTT. It codes for CASSPRDRVGADTQYF.

V and J are TRBV27 and TRBJ2-7, with 10 nucleotides matching TRBD2. The germline CDR1 and CDR2 sequences are MNHEY and SMNVEV (reference sequence). J gave up 0 bases and V 5 bases, and 7 bases lay outside the gene matches. This CDR3 has 16 residues. The CDR3 coding sequence is TGTGCCAGCAGTCCCAGGACTAGCGGTTCCTCCTACGAGCAGTACTTC. Translating it yields CASSPRTSGSSYEQYF.

This rearrangement joins TRBV9 to TRBJ2-7, with D possibly matching TRBD2 (6 bases). The V and J ends lost 3 bases and 4 bases respectively, with 8 bases between them. The CDR3 loop spans 12 amino acids. In germline, CDR1 is SGDLS, CDR2 YYNGEE. CDR3 loop: CASSGDSYEQYF. In DNA, the CDR3 is TGTGCCAGCAGCGGGGACTCGTACGAGCAGTACTTC. Filled out from reference TRBV9 and TRBJ2-7, the complete variable domain reads DSGVTQTPKHLITATGQRVTLRCSPRSGDLSVYWYQQSLDQGLQFLIQYYNGEERAKGNILERFSAQQFPDLHSELNLSSLELGDSALYFCASSGDSYEQYFGPGTRLTVT.

The rearrangement joins TRBV7-2 to TRBJ1-2; possibly TRBD1 for D (5 bases). From germline, CDR1 is SGHTA and CDR2 FQGNSA. V was pared by 5 bases and J by 5 bases, with 18 bases between. The CDR3 totals 15 residues. The CDR3 loop reads CASSLRGTVVYGYTF. The CDR3, as DNA: TGTGCCAGCAGCCTCCGGGGGACGGTTGTGTATGGCTACACCTTC.

This clone was counted between two and nine times. The chain combines TRBV6-5 with TRBJ1-3; TRBD1 agrees at 8 bases. In germline, CDR1 is MNHEY, CDR2 SVGAGI. The CDR3 consists of 14 residues. V shed 6 bases and J 3 bases; nucleotides not matched to a gene: 4. CDR3 in DNA: TGTGCCAGCAGCAAGACAGGGGATGGAAACACCATATATTTT. Translated: CASSKTGDGNTIYF.

The chain joins TRBV6-5 to TRBJ2-1; D remains unclear. The germline V and J ends were trimmed by 6 bases and 7 bases, with 7 bases remaining between them. The length of the CDR3 is 11 residues. In germline, CDR1 is MNHEY, CDR2 SVGAGI. The CDR3 nucleotides read TGTGCCAGCAGCTTCGAGAATGAGCAGTTCTTC. This gives the protein CASSFENEQFF.

The chain links TRBV6-5 to TRBJ2-3; no firm D call. Between the trimmed V and J ends, which lost 0 bases and 6 bases, there was a span of 7 bases. CDR3 length: 13 residues. Per germline, CDR1 MNHEY and CDR2 SVGAGI. The CDR3 DNA reads as TGTGCCAGCAGTTACTCCCCCGGTGATACGCAGTATTTT. Amino acids: CASSYSPGDTQYF.

This chain connects TRBV13 to TRBJ2-5, with TRBD1 matching over 8 bases. The CDR3 sequence is 16 residues long. Germline CDR1 and CDR2: PRHDT and FYEKMQ (reference sequence). V gave up 4 bases and J gave up 5 bases; unmatched junction bases: 12. As DNA, the CDR3 is TGTGCCAGCAGCTCCCGGGGTCAGGGGGCGCGGGAGACCCAGTACTTC. Translating gives CASSSRGQGARETQYF. Full variable domain (missing parts from reference TRBV13 and TRBJ2-5): AAGVIQSPRHLIKEKRETATLKCYPIPRHDTVYWYQQGPGQDPQFLISFYEKMQSDKGSIPDRFSAQQFSDYHSELNMSSLELGDSALYFCASSSRGQGARETQYFGPGTRLLVL.